Below, one TCR beta chain is given with its context. This sample was included in a study of shared clonotypes between healthy human individuals. Germline lookup yields CDR1 MNHEY and CDR2 SVGAGI. CDR3 length equals 14 residues. Trimming took 8 bases from V and 0 from J, leaving 14 bases between them. It was CD45RO-negative cells, positively selected for CCR7, that made up naive CD8 cells, with terminally differentiated effector memory CD45RA+ cells excluded. Donors were healthy HIV-negative adults without recent acute infections or vaccinations. Profiling relied on immunoSEQ multiplex PCR, and the TCRdb table lists in-frame clones only, not all of them. The repertoire holds about 2.1 million clones, with under 95% as singletons.

Sequencing was performed on naive CD8+ T cells from PBMCs. This TCR derives from a man between 18 and 29 years old in good health. Some clones in this sample may be carry-over from other donors' samples. The chain links TRBV6-5 to TRBJ2-7, with D perhaps matching TRBD2 (6 bases). The CDR3 nucleotides read TGTGCCAGCGGGACTTCCCCGAGCTCCTACGAGCAGTACTTC. Its protein is CASGTSPSSYEQYF.